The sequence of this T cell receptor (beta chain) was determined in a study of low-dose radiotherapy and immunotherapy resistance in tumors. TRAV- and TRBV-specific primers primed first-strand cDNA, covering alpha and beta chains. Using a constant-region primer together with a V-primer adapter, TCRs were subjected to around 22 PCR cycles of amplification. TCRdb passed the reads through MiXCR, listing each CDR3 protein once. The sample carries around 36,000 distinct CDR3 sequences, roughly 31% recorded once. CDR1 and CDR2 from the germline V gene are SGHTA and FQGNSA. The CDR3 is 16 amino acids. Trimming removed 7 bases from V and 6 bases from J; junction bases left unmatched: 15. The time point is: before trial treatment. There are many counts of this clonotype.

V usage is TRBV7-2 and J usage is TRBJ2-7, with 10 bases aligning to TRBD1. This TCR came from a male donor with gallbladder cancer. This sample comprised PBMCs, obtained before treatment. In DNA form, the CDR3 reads TGTGCCAGCATGTACCTTCAGGGACAGGGGTCTCGCGAGCAGTACTTC. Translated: CASMYLQGQGSREQYF.